This record covers a single T cell receptor (beta chain). Sequencing used immunoSEQ multiplex PCR; TCRdb keeps in-frame clones, though not all of them. In the table there are about 300,000 clones, about 82% of which are singletons. These data belong to a study of blood T cell repertoires in COVID-19. Turning to the study itself: Specimens from acute and convalescent COVID-19 originated in the United States, Italy and Spain.

The sample consisted of peripheral blood. The TCR originated in a woman in her 50s with acute or convalescent COVID-19.

The CDR3 here is CASSKSTVGGTEAFF. DNA for the CDR3: TGTGCCAGTAGCAAATCGACAGTGGGCGGCACTGAAGCTTTCTTT. The chain combines TRBV19 with TRBJ1-1; maybe TRBD1 (5 bases). Germline-derived CDR1 and CDR2 are LNHDA and SQIVND (reference sequence). This CDR3 region has 15 residues. Trimming cost V 6 bases and J 4 bases, with 18 bases left between them.